This TCR beta chain comes out of a study of multiple sclerosis patients with progressive multifocal leukoencephalopathy. Findings of the study overall: PML-onset expanded TRB clones were detectable before and during natalizumab therapy.

The V segment lost 5 bases and the J segment 7 bases; nucleotides outside the gene matches: 11. The germline V gene has CDR1 SGHDN and CDR2 FVKESK. The CDR3 has 15 residues. TCRdb's table, derived via immunoSEQ multiplex PCR, lists solely in-frame clones and lacks some. The sample shows 25,000 to 30,000 clones, 88% of them seen only once. Turning to this clone: The target antigen is unknown.

Time point here: before natalizumab initiation. V and J are TRBV14 and TRBJ1-1, with TRBD1 identical over 9 bases. The sequenced sample was PBMCs. This clonotype was obtained from a human donor with multiple sclerosis. DNA for the CDR3: TGTGCCAGCAGCTTCTTAAACAGGGGGCAGGGTGAAGCTTTCTTT. Translation gives CASSFLNRGQGEAFF. The entire variable domain, with the rest obtained from reference TRBV14 and TRBJ1-1, is as follows: EAGVTQFPSHSVIEKGQTVTLRCDPISGHDNLYWYRRVMGKEIKFLLHFVKESKQDESGMPNNRFLAERTGGTYSTLKVQPAELEDSGVYFCASSFLNRGQGEAFFGQGTRLTVV.